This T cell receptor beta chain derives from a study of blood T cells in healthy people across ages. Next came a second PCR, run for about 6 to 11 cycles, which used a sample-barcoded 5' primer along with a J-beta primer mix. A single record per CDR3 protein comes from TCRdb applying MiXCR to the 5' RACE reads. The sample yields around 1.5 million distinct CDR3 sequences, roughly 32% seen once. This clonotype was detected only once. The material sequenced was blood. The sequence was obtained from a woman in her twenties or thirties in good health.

DNA for the CDR3: TGTGCCAGCAGCAACTTCCGGGGAGGGCGGAGGAGCGGGGACAATGAGCAGTTCTTC. It is translated as CASSNFRGGRRSGDNEQFF. The chain recombines TRBV21-1 with TRBJ2-1; the DNA was not compared with TRBD2, the D call given in the table. TRBV21-1 is described as a pseudogene. This CDR3 has 19 residues.